This TCR beta chain was documented in a study of T cell changes during pregnancy in multiple sclerosis. Data came from immunoSEQ multiplex PCR; TCRdb stores just in-frame clones and leaves some out. The sample records some 63,000 clones, more than 85% being singletons. The CDR3 sequence is 14 residues long. The J segment lost 0 bases and the V segment lost 7 bases, leaving 2 bases of the junction unmatched. Germline CDR1 and CDR2: MNHEY and SVGAGI. This receptor was taken from a female donor with multiple sclerosis, enrolled in a pregnancy study. The sample in question was peripheral blood, obtained before pregnancy. The chain uses TRBV6-5 and TRBJ2-2, with 7 bases lining up with TRBD2. The CDR3 DNA is TGTGCCAGCATGGGGGGGGCGAACACCGGGGAGCTGTTTTTT. Translation gives CASMGGANTGELFF.